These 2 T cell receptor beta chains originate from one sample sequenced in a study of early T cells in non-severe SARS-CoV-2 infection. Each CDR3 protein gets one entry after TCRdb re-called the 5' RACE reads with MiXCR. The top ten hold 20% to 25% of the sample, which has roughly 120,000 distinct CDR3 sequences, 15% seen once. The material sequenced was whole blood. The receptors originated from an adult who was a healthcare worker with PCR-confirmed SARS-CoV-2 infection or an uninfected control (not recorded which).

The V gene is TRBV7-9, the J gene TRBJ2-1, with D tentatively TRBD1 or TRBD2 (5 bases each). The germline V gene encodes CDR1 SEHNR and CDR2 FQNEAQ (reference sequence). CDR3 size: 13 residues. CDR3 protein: CASRDPRKNEQFF. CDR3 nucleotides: TGTGCTTCCCGGGACCCCCGAAAGAATGAGCAGTTCTTC.

DNA for the CDR3: TGTGCCAGCAGCCAATTAGCGGGGGCCTACAATGAGCAGTTCTTC. This translates into CASSQLAGAYNEQFF. The V call is TRBV14, the J call TRBJ2-1, with 9 bases identical to TRBD2. Germline assignment: CDR1 SGHDN and CDR2 FVKESK. After removal of 2 bases from V and 2 bases from J, the junction contained 1 base not matched to a gene. The CDR3 extends over 15 amino acids.